This T cell receptor beta chain stems from a study of T-cell memory formation after mild COVID-19. Study in general: In these data, TCR clusters were largely donor specific.

CDR1 is MNHEY, CDR2 SVGAGI, per germline. There are 13 residues in the CDR3. V trimming: 6 bases; J trimming: 8 bases; junction bases outside the gene matches: 9. With constant-segment primers, 5'RACE yielded cDNA libraries of TCR alpha and TCR beta that carried sample barcodes and UMIs. TCRdb ran MiXCR on the 5' RACE reads and lists one entry per CDR3 protein. The sample includes 350,000 to 500,000 distinct CDR3 sequences, more than 20% of them seen just once. Overall study results and limits: Confirmation was lacking for SARS-CoV-2 specificity of second-wave clones that peaked on day 37. The study found contracting CD4+ clones mainly in CM and EM and contracting CD8+ clones in EMRA.

As regards this clonotype: The antigen is not known.

What was sequenced was PBMCs or a T cell subset sorted from them (not recorded which). The source of this sequence is an adult woman who had mild COVID-19 (a few samples of this study predate the infection). Cell type and time point are not known. The chain joins TRBV6-5 to TRBJ1-2; TRBD1 matches 7 bases. In nucleotides, the CDR3 is TGTGCCAGCAGCTCAGGGGGGAGAAGGGGCTACACCTTC. Translated: CASSSGGRRGYTF.